The 17 T cell receptor beta chains below were found in one sample sequenced in a study of beta chain features in type 1 diabetes. Findings and limits, study-wide: There was a moderate but significant shortening of TCRB CDR3s in all four CD4+ subsets of Type 1 diabetes patients.

Sequenced material consisted of expressed TCRB transcripts (all of the isolated RNA was reverse transcribed). Some clones are missing from TCRdb's copy, which holds only in-frame ones; the method was immunoSEQ multiplex PCR. The sample has some 190,000 clones, over 6% seen once. No antigen is known for these receptors. The sequencing input was central memory CD4+ T cells from blood. These receptor sequences come from a young man with type 1 diabetes.

This clone was counted a few times. This sequence joins TRBV5-1 and TRBJ1-2; the D gene is possibly TRBD1 (6 bases). This CDR3 spans 14 amino acids. Germline lookup yields CDR1 SGHRS and CDR2 YFSETQ. V was cut by 4 bases and J by 6 bases, with 16 bases left in between. This CDR3 reads CASSPGQYQDGYTF. The CDR3 bases are TGCGCCAGCAGCCCCGGACAGTATCAAGATGGCTACACCTTC.

A few counts support this clone. CDR3 bases: TGTGCCAGCAGTGCCGGGGGAACTCAAGAGACCCAGTACTTC. The encoded protein is CASSAGGTQETQYF. The chain is built from TRBV6-1 and TRBJ2-5, with a tentative D call TRBD2 (6 bases). CDR3 length: 14 residues. V was cut by 4 bases and J by 2 bases, with 11 bases left in between. Germline V gene data show CDR1 as MNHNS and CDR2 as SASEGT.

This chain connects TRBV19 to TRBJ2-1; 11 nucleotides match TRBD1. The germline V gene has CDR1 LNHDA and CDR2 SQIVND (reference sequence). The J segment lost 7 bases and the V segment lost 4 bases, leaving 9 bases of the junction unmatched. This CDR3 contains 16 residues. The CDR3 loop reads CASSRNRDRGINEQFF. Written as DNA, the CDR3 is TGTGCCAGTAGTAGGAACAGGGACAGGGGGATAAATGAGCAGTTCTTC.

The sample holds many counts of this clone. The V call is TRBV7-2, the J call TRBJ2-7; 8 nucleotides align to TRBD2. V shed 1 base and J 4 bases; nucleotides not matched to a gene: 9. The germline CDR1 and CDR2 sequences are SGHTA and FQGNSA. The CDR3 sequence is 16 residues long. In DNA, the CDR3 is TGTGCCAGCAGCTTAGTTATCAGCGGGAGTGGATACGAGCAGTACTTC. Protein sequence: CASSLVISGSGYEQYF.

This clone has just a few counts. V usage is TRBV5-1 and J usage is TRBJ1-1; D might be TRBD1 (5 bases). There are 16 residues in the CDR3. The germline CDR1 and CDR2 sequences are SGHRS and YFSETQ. Between the trimmed V and J ends, which lost 0 bases and 5 bases, there was a span of 17 bases. The CDR3 sequence is CASSLGQGALGTEAFF. CDR3 coding DNA: TGCGCCAGCAGCTTGGGTCAGGGTGCCCTGGGGACTGAAGCTTTCTTT. The variable domain in full, completed from reference TRBV5-1 and TRBJ1-1, reads KAGVTQTPRYLIKTRGQQVTLSCSPISGHRSVSWYQQTPGQGLQFLFEYFSETQRNKGNFPGRFSGRQFSNSRSEMNVSTLELGDSALYLCASSLGQGALGTEAFFGQGTRLTVV.

The chain carries TRBV5-4 and TRBJ2-5, with 7 bases that match TRBD2. This CDR3 spans 15 amino acids. CDR1 is SGHNT, CDR2 YYREEE, per germline (reference sequence). With V trimmed by 0 bases and J by 6 bases, 8 bases remained unmatched. The chain's CDR3 is CASSLGGGSWKTQYF. The CDR3 coding sequence is TGTGCCAGCAGCTTGGGTGGCGGGAGTTGGAAGACCCAGTACTTC. Variable domain in full (rest from reference TRBV5-4 and TRBJ2-5): ETGVTQSPTHLIKTRGQQVTLRCSSQSGHNTVSWYQQALGQGPQFIFQYYREEENGRGNFPPRFSGLQFPNYSSELNVNALELDDSALYLCASSLGGGSWKTQYFGPGTRLLVL.

This clone was counted only a few times. This chain uses TRBV19 with TRBJ2-3; TRBD1 agrees at 11 bases. The germline V gene has CDR1 LNHDA and CDR2 SQIVND (reference sequence). This CDR3 is 14 amino acids long. With V trimmed by 10 bases and J by 0 bases, 3 bases remained unmatched. As DNA, the CDR3 is TGTGCCACCGGGGACAGGGGGAGCACAGATACGCAGTATTTT. The encoded protein is CATGDRGSTDTQYF.

The sample holds a few counts of this clone. V gene TRBV5-1 combines with J gene TRBJ1-1; no definite D call. The V and J ends lost 0 bases and 1 base respectively, with 10 bases between them. The CDR3 is made up of 15 amino acids. The V gene's germline CDR1 is SGHRS and CDR2 YFSETQ. The CDR3 protein is CASSLDPSGNTEAFF. In nucleotides, the CDR3 is TGCGCCAGCAGCTTGGACCCCTCAGGGAACACTGAAGCTTTCTTT.

This clone was detected a few times. The chain carries TRBV6-6 and TRBJ2-7; TRBD1 matches 7 bases. This CDR3 has 14 amino acids. The germline gives CDR1 MNHNY, CDR2 SVGAGI (reference sequence). V trimming: 6 bases; J trimming: 3 bases; junction bases outside the gene matches: 8. The CDR3 spells CASRPRDSLYEQYF. CDR3 bases: TGTGCCAGCAGACCCCGGGACAGTCTCTACGAGCAGTACTTC.

The V gene is TRBV2, the J gene TRBJ2-7; no clear D gene. Per germline, CDR1 SNHLY and CDR2 FYNNEI. This CDR3 is built from 12 residues. Trimming cost V 8 bases and J 1 base, with 9 bases left between them. The CDR3: CASGPSSYEQYF. The DNA of the CDR3 is TGTGCCAGCGGCCCGTCGTCCTACGAGCAGTACTTC.

V is TRBV10-3 and J is TRBJ1-5, with D possibly being TRBD1 (5 bases). The V gene's germline CDR1 is ENHRY and CDR2 SYGVKD. There are 14 residues in the CDR3. V lost 3 bases to trimming and J lost 7 bases, with 13 bases between them. The CDR3 sequence is CAISDGKGEQPQHF. The CDR3 nucleotides read TGTGCCATCAGTGATGGGAAAGGGGAACAGCCCCAGCATTTT.

This chain joins TRBV28 and TRBJ1-1, with D perhaps TRBD1 (6 bases). The CDR3 loop spans 12 amino acids. Trimming removed 4 bases from V and 10 bases from J, with 13 bases in between. Germline V gene sequence: CDR1 MDHEN, CDR2 SYDVKM. CDR3 nucleotide sequence: TGTGCCAGCAGTTCCAACAGGGCAGGAGCTTTCTTT. Amino acid sequence: CASSSNRAGAFF.

This clone has more than one count but fewer than ten. J is TRBJ2-3 and V is TRBV18, with D possibly TRBD2 on 6 matching bases. This CDR3 region has 15 residues. Germline assignment: CDR1 KGHSH and CDR2 LQKENI. Trimming stripped 2 bases from V and 9 bases from J, with 18 bases between. In nucleotides, the CDR3 is TGTGCCAGCTCACCATCGCCCCCGCCGCGGGACACGCAGTATTTT. As protein: CASSPSPPPRDTQYF.

V usage is TRBV21-1 and J usage is TRBJ2-7; the D call TRBD2 from the table was never checked on the DNA. TRBV21-1 is deemed a pseudogene. The CDR3 runs to 15 residues. The CDR3 sequence: CASRKGSGSSYEQYF. In nucleotides, the CDR3 is TGTGCCAGCAGGAAGGGTAGCGGGAGCTCCTACGAGCAGTACTTC.

This clone has just a few counts. V usage is TRBV5-4 and J usage is TRBJ1-4; 7 nucleotides agree with TRBD1. Germline V gene lookup returns CDR1 SGHNT and CDR2 YYREEE (reference sequence). This CDR3 contains 15 residues. V shed 4 bases and J 7 bases; nucleotides not matched to a gene: 10. This CDR3 is CASSDQTGLGEKLFF. In DNA, the CDR3 is TGTGCCAGCAGCGACCAGACAGGGTTGGGTGAAAAACTGTTTTTT.

The rearrangement joins TRBV7-9 to TRBJ2-7; perhaps TRBD2 as D (6 bases). The V gene's germline CDR1 is SEHNR and CDR2 FQNEAQ (reference sequence). V dropped 8 bases and J dropped 3 bases, with 14 bases sitting between them. This CDR3 contains 13 residues. The CDR3 nucleotides read TGTGCCAGCTCGCGTAGCGGAGGCTACGAGCAGTACTTC. Translating gives CASSRSGGYEQYF. Combining the CDR3 with reference TRBV7-9 and TRBJ2-7 gives the whole variable domain DTGVSQNPRHKITKRGQNVTFRCDPISEHNRLYWYRQTLGQGPEFLTYFQNEAQLEKSRLLSDRFSAERPKGSFSTLEIQRTEQGDSAMYLCASSRSGGYEQYFGPGTRLTVT.

V gene TRBV1 combines with J gene TRBJ2-1; TRBD2, the table's D call, was not compared with the DNA. TRBV1 counts as a pseudogene. The CDR3 sequence is 18 residues long. CDR3 bases: TGCACCAGCAGTGTGCTAGCGGGGCCAACTAGGGGCTACAATGAGCAGTTCTTC. Protein: CTSSVLAGPTRGYNEQFF.